One sample yielded the 23 T cell receptor beta chains listed below, sequenced in a study of CD8 T cells in ankylosing spondylitis. TCRdb used MiXCR to reprocess the 5' RACE reads, holding one entry per CDR3 protein. The table includes about 360,000 distinct CDR3 sequences, about 15% detected once. Sequencing used blood, either unsorted or a sorted T cell fraction (not recorded which). All receptors come from a male donor with ankylosing spondylitis or in good health (not recorded which).

The J gene is TRBJ2-1, the V gene TRBV5-1, with TRBD2 matching 7 bases. There are 16 residues in the CDR3. Germline loops: CDR1 SGHRS, CDR2 YFSETQ. V lost 6 bases, J lost 4 bases, and 13 bases stayed unmatched. This chain's CDR3 is CASTPGVSGAYNEQFF. CDR3 sequence (DNA): TGCGCCAGCACTCCCGGGGTAAGCGGGGCTTACAATGAGCAGTTCTTC.

In its sample, this clonotype was seen many times. This chain connects TRBV5-1 to TRBJ2-1; perhaps D is TRBD1 or TRBD2 (5 bases each). CDR1 is SGHRS, CDR2 YFSETQ, per germline. This CDR3 region has 13 residues. V was clipped by 0 bases and J by 9 bases, with 10 bases between them. The CDR3 DNA follows: TGCGCCAGCAGCTTGGTCTGGGGGACTGAGCAGTTCTTC. Amino acid sequence: CASSLVWGTEQFF.

V gene TRBV7-2 combines with J gene TRBJ1-1; possibly TRBD1 for D (5 bases). The CDR3 loop spans 12 amino acids. CDR1 is SGHTA, CDR2 FQGNSA, per germline. V lost 6 bases, J lost 10 bases, and 15 bases lay in between. The CDR3 protein is CASRETRGGAFF. The DNA for the CDR3 is TGTGCCAGCAGAGAAACCCGGGGGGGAGCTTTCTTT.

The chain employs TRBV4-2 and TRBJ2-6; possible D gene TRBD2, 5 bases. The CDR3 contains 17 residues. The V gene's germline CDR1 is LGHNA and CDR2 YNFKEQ. The V and J ends lost 10 bases and 0 bases respectively, with 19 bases between them. The CDR3 here is CAISTGIPSSGANVLTF. DNA of the CDR3: TGTGCCATCAGTACCGGGATTCCTTCCTCTGGGGCCAACGTCCTGACTTTC.

This clonotype was found many times. The chain employs TRBV12-3 or TRBV12-4 and TRBJ2-7; D is perhaps TRBD1 (5 bases). The ends were cut back, 7 bases at V and 7 bases at J, with 14 bases in the middle. This CDR3 is built from 12 residues. CDR3 residues: CASKKSREEQYF. CDR3 DNA: TGTGCCAGCAAGAAAAGCAGGGAAGAGCAGTACTTC.

This clonotype was found many times. The chain is built from TRBV6-2 or TRBV6-3 and TRBJ1-1, with D tentatively TRBD1 (5 bases). Trimming shortened V by 7 bases and J by 0 bases, and 24 bases separated the two germline ends. The CDR3 sequence is 18 residues long. CDR1 and CDR2 from the germline V gene are MNHEY and SVGEGT. CDR3 DNA sequence: TGTGCCAGCACCATAGGTCAGCAGGGACCGAATGTGAACACTGAAGCTTTCTTT. It is translated as CASTIGQQGPNVNTEAFF.

This chain connects TRBV5-1 to TRBJ2-1; 11 nucleotides align to TRBD2. This CDR3 is built from 17 residues. The ends lost 4 bases at V and 4 bases at J; junction bases unmatched: 10. Germline V gene data show CDR1 as SGHRS and CDR2 as YFSETQ. This chain's CDR3 is CASSPEGLAVPYNEQFF. In DNA, the CDR3 is TGCGCCAGCAGCCCGGAGGGACTAGCGGTCCCTTACAATGAGCAGTTCTTC.

In its sample, this clonotype was seen a few times. The chain carries TRBV18 and TRBJ2-3; no definite D call. V lost 3 bases and J lost 0, with 16 bases in between. The CDR3 covers 17 residues. The germline V gene encodes CDR1 KGHSH and CDR2 LQKENI. The chain's CDR3 is CASSPSDISSSTDTQYF. CDR3 in DNA: TGTGCCAGCTCACCCTCAGACATCAGCTCTAGCACAGATACGCAGTATTTT.

The chain has TRBV12-3 or TRBV12-4 and TRBJ2-3; TRBD2 agrees at 8 bases. CDR3 length: 15 residues. V shed 2 bases and J 5 bases; nucleotides not matched to a gene: 6. This CDR3 reads CASSLRGGGQDTQYF. The CDR3 DNA reads as TGTGCCAGCAGTTTACGGGGGGGGGGCCAAGATACGCAGTATTTT.

This clonotype showed up just a few times. This chain links TRBV20-1 with TRBJ2-1; no firm D call. Trimming removed 3 bases from V and 4 bases from J, with 13 bases in between. The germline CDR1 and CDR2 sequences are DFQATT and SNEGSKA (reference sequence). The CDR3 has 14 amino acids. Here the CDR3 reads CSARGSVEYNEQFF. DNA for the CDR3: TGCAGTGCTAGGGGCTCAGTCGAATACAATGAGCAGTTCTTC.

This clonotype has only a few counts. The chain is built from TRBV12-3 or TRBV12-4 and TRBJ2-1; 10 bases fit TRBD2. The CDR3 totals 15 residues. The V and J ends lost 11 bases and 6 bases, in that order; junction bases with no gene match: 13. The CDR3 protein is CASSRELAGVNEQFF. The CDR3 coding sequence is TGTGCCTCCTCACGTGAGCTAGCGGGAGTCAATGAGCAGTTCTTC.

In this sample, this clonotype turned up a few times. The chain carries TRBV12-3 or TRBV12-4 and TRBJ1-4; D is ambiguous. The CDR3 runs to 12 residues. V lost 3 bases and J 12 bases, leaving 11 bases between the germline ends. The CDR3 is CASSFDNGQLFF. CDR3 sequence (DNA): TGTGCCAGCAGTTTTGACAACGGGCAACTGTTTTTT.

The gene calls are TRBV2 and TRBJ2-5, with 9 bases fitting TRBD2. CDR1 SNHLY and CDR2 FYNNEI come from the germline V gene. The V segment lost 6 bases and the J segment 3 bases; nucleotides outside the gene matches: 11. This CDR3 has 16 residues. Here the CDR3 DNA reads TGTGCCAGCAGCCCAGGAGGCGGGGGGGCTAAAGAGACCCAGTACTTC. Protein sequence: CASSPGGGGAKETQYF. Together with reference TRBV2 and TRBJ2-5, the CDR3 gives the full variable domain: EPEVTQTPSHQVTQMGQEVILRCVPISNHLYFYWYRQILGQKVEFLVSFYNNEISEKSEIFDDQFSVERPDGSNFTLKIRSTKLEDSAMYFCASSPGGGGAKETQYFGPGTRLLVL.

Ten or more counts support this clonotype. The chain is built from TRBV12-3 or TRBV12-4 and TRBJ2-2, with a weak D call TRBD2 (6 bases). There are 14 residues in the CDR3. V lost 7 bases to trimming and J lost 10 bases, with 19 bases between them. CDR3 sequence reads: CASTRGLGHEELFF. The CDR3 DNA follows: TGTGCCAGCACCCGGGGACTGGGCCACGAGGAGCTGTTTTTT.

This clonotype was recorded a few times. V gene TRBV15 combines with J gene TRBJ1-3; D gene ambiguous. CDR1 LNHNV and CDR2 YYDKDF come from the germline V gene (reference sequence). The CDR3 sequence is 14 residues long. Trimming left V 2 bases short and J 0 bases short, with 5 bases between. As DNA, the CDR3 is TGTGCCACCAGCAGAAGTTTCTCTGGAAACACCATATATTTT. This gives the protein CATSRSFSGNTIYF.

CDR3 sequence (DNA): TGTGCCAGCAGCTTAGTCGTTCTAGCGTCGGCAGAGACCCAGTACTTC. Its translation: CASSLVVLASAETQYF. The rearrangement uses TRBV11-2 and TRBJ2-5, with D perhaps matching TRBD2 (6 bases). The V and J ends lost 1 base and 4 bases respectively, with 16 bases between them. CDR1 and CDR2 (germline): SGHAT, FQNNGV. This CDR3 spans 16 amino acids.

Ten or more counts support this clonotype. The J gene is TRBJ2-3, the V gene TRBV7-9; 10 bases are shared with TRBD2. From germline, CDR1 is SEHNR and CDR2 FQNEAQ (reference sequence). V trimming: 6 bases; J trimming: 3 bases; junction bases outside the gene matches: 3. The CDR3 consists of 14 residues. The CDR3 DNA is TGTGCCAGCAGTCCGGGACTAGCGACAGATACGCAGTATTTT. It encodes CASSPGLATDTQYF.

This clonotype was recorded at least ten times. This chain joins TRBV12-3 or TRBV12-4 and TRBJ2-3; D ambiguous. Trimming removed 4 bases at V and 12 bases at J, with 14 bases between. This CDR3 has 12 amino acids. The CDR3 bases are TGTGCCAGCAGTTCGGACGCCTCGGCCCAGTATTTT. Translating it yields CASSSDASAQYF.

This clonotype was seen repeatedly, ten times or more. The junction does not match germline at one end; this may be a read error. This chain links TRBV5-1 with TRBJ2-7; 7 positions agree with TRBD1. CDR1 and CDR2 (germline): SGHRS, YFSETQ. This CDR3 contains 14 residues. The CDR3 sequence: CASSFSGGSYEQYF. The DNA for the CDR3 is TGTGCCAGCAGTTTTTCAGGGGGCTCCTACGAGCAGTACTTC.

CDR3 region: CASSNGGNQPQHF. For the CDR3, the DNA is TGTGCCAGCAGCAACGGGGGGAATCAGCCCCAGCATTTT. The rearrangement links TRBV6-6 to TRBJ1-5, with D perhaps TRBD1 (5 bases). CDR3 length: 13 amino acids. V lost 6 bases, J lost 4 bases, and 10 bases lay in between. Germline loops: CDR1 MNHNY, CDR2 SVGAGI (reference sequence).

The rearrangement links TRBV6-1 to TRBJ1-1; D might be TRBD1 (5 bases). CDR1 MNHNS and CDR2 SASEGT come from the germline V gene. This CDR3 has 15 residues. Trimming shortened V by 0 bases and J by 4 bases, and 12 bases separated the two germline ends. The CDR3 loop reads CASSEALGRVTEAFF. The CDR3 DNA is TGTGCCAGCAGTGAAGCATTGGGCAGGGTCACTGAAGCTTTCTTT.

In this sample, this clonotype turned up a few times. The V call is TRBV3-1, the J call TRBJ2-3, with 8 bases fitting TRBD2. V shed 5 bases, J shed 3 bases, and the junction held 19 bases outside the gene matches. Germline assignment: CDR1 LGHDT and CDR2 YNNKEL (reference sequence). CDR3 length: 19 amino acids. DNA of the CDR3: TGTGCCAGCAGCGTAGTCCCGCTAGCGGGCGATCGTTCTACAGATACGCAGTATTTT. Protein sequence: CASSVVPLAGDRSTDTQYF.

The table lists this clonotype with a few counts. This sequence joins TRBV7-2 and TRBJ2-1; the D gene is possibly TRBD1 (6 bases). V was trimmed by 0 bases and J by 7 bases, leaving 16 bases between them. The CDR3 spans 16 residues. Germline assignment: CDR1 SGHTA and CDR2 FQGNSA. The CDR3 region is CASSLASRTVGNEQFF. CDR3 bases: TGTGCCAGCAGCTTAGCATCCCGGACAGTGGGAAATGAGCAGTTCTTC.